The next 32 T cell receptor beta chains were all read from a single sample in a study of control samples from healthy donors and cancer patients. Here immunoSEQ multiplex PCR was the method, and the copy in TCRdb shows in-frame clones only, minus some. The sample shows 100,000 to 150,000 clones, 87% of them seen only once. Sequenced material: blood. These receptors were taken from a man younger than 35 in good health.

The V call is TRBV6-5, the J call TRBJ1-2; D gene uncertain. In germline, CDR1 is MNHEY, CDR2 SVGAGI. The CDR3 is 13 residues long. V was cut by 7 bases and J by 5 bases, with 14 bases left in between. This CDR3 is CASTSGGDYGYTF. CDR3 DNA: TGTGCCAGCACCTCTGGAGGTGATTATGGCTACACCTTC.

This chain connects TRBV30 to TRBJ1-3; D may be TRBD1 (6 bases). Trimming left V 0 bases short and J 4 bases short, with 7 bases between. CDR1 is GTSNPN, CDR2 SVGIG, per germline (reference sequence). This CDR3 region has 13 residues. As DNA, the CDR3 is TGTGCCTGGAGTGTTACAGGGGGAAACACCATATATTTT. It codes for CAWSVTGGNTIYF. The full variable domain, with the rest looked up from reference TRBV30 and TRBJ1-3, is SQTIHQWPATLVQPVGSPLSLECTVEGTSNPNLYWYRQAAGRGLQLLFYSVGIGQISSEVPQNLSASRPQDRQFILSSKKLLLSDSGFYLCAWSVTGGNTIYFGEGSWLTVV.

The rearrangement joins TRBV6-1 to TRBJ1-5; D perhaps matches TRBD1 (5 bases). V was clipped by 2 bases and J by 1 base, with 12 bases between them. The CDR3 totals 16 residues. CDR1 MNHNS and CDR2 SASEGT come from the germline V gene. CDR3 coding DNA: TGTGCCAGCAGTGAACAGGTTTGGGGCAGCAATCAGCCCCAGCATTTT. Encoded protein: CASSEQVWGSNQPQHF.

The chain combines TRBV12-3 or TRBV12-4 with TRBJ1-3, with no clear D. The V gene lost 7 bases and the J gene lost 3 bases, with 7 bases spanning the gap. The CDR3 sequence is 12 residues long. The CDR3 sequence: CASNLNGNTIYF. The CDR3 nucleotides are TGTGCCAGCAATCTTAATGGAAACACCATATATTTT.

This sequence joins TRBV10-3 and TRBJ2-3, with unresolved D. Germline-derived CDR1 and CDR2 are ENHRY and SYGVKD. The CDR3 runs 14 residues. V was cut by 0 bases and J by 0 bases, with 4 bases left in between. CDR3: CAISESISTDTQYF. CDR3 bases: TGTGCCATCAGTGAGTCGATTAGCACAGATACGCAGTATTTT.

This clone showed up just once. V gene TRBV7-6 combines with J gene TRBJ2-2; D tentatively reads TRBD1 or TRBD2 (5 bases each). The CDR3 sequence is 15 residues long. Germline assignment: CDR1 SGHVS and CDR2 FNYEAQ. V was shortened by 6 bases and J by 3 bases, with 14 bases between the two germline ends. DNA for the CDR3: TGTGCCAGCAGTACCCGGGGCGCGGACACCGGGGAGCTGTTTTTT. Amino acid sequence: CASSTRGADTGELFF.

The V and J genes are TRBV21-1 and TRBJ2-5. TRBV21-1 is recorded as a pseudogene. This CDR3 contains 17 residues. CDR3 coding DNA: TGTGCCAGCAGCAAAGAGAAGATGGGGGAAGACCAAGAGACCCAGTACTTC. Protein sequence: CASSKEKMGEDQETQYF.

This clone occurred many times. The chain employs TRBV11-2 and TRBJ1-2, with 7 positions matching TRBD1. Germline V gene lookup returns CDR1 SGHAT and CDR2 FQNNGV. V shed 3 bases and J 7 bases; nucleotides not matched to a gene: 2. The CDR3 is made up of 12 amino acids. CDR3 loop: CASSLTGFGYTF. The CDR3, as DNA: TGTGCCAGCAGCTTGACAGGGTTTGGCTACACCTTC.

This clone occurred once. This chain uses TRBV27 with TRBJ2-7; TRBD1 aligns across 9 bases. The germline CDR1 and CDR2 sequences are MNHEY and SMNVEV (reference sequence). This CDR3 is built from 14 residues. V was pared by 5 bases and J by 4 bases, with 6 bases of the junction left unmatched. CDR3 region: CASSLNRGRYEQYF. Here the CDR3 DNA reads TGTGCCAGCAGTCTGAACAGGGGGCGGTACGAGCAGTACTTC.

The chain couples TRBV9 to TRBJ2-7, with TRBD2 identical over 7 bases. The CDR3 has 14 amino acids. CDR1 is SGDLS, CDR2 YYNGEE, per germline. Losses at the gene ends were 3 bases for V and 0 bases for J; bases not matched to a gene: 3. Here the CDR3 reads CASSAGRSSYEQYF. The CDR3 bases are TGTGCCAGCAGCGCCGGGAGGAGCTCCTACGAGCAGTACTTC.

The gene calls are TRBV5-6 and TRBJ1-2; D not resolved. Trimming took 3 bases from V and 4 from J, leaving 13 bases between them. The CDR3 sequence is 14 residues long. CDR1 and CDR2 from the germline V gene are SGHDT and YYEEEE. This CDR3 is CASSSAASPYGYTF. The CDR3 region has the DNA TGTGCCAGCAGCTCGGCAGCTAGCCCCTATGGCTACACCTTC.

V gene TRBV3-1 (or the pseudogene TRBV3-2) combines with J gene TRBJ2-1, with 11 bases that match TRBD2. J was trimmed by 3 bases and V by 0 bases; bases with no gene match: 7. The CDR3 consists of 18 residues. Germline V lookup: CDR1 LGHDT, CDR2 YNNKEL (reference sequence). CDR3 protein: CASSQDQGTSGRYNEQFF. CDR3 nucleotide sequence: TGTGCCAGCAGCCAAGATCAGGGGACTAGCGGCCGCTACAATGAGCAGTTCTTC.

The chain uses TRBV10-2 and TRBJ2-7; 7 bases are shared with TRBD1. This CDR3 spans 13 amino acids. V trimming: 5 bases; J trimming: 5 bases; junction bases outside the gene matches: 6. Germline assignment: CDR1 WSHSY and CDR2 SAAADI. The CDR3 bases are TGCGCCAGCAGTCCGTCGACAGGGAACGAGCAGTACTTC. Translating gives CASSPSTGNEQYF.

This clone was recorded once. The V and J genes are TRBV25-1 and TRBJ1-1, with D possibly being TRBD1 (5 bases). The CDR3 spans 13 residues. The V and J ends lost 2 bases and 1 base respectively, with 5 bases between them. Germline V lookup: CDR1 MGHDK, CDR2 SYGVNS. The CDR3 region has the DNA TGTGCCAGCAGTGAACAGGGGAACACTGAAGCTTTCTTT. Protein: CASSEQGNTEAFF.

DNA of the CDR3: TGCGCCAGCACGGCAATGAACACTGAAGCTTTCTTT. It specifies CASTAMNTEAFF. The chain uses TRBV5-1 and TRBJ1-1; unclear D gene. Germline assignment: CDR1 SGHRS and CDR2 YFSETQ. V lost 6 bases to trimming and J lost 0 bases, with 6 bases between them. CDR3 length: 12 amino acids.

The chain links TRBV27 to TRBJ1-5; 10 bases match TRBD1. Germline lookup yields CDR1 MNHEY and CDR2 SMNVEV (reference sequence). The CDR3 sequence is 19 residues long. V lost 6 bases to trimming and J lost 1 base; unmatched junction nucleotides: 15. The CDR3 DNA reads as TGTGCCAGCAGGCGCGCCGGGACAGGGGTAATTGGGAGCAATCAGCCCCAGCATTTT. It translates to CASRRAGTGVIGSNQPQHF.

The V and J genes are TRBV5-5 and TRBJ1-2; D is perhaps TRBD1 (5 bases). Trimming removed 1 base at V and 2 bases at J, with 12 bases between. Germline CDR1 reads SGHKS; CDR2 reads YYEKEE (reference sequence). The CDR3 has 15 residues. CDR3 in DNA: TGTGCCAGCAGCTTGCCTCAAAGGGGAAACTATGGCTACACCTTC. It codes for CASSLPQRGNYGYTF.

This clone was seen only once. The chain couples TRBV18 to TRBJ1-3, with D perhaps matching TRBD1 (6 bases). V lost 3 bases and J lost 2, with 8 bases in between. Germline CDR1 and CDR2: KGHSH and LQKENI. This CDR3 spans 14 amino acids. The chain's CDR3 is CASSPRTAGNTIYF. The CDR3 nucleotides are TGTGCCAGCTCACCCCGGACAGCTGGAAACACCATATATTTT.

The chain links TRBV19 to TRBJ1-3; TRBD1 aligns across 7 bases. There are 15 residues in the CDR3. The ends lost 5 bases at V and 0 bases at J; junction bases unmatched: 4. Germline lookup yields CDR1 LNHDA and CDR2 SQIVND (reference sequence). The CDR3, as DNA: TGTGCCAGTAGTCTCGGGACAGCCTCTGGAAACACCATATATTTT. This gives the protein CASSLGTASGNTIYF.

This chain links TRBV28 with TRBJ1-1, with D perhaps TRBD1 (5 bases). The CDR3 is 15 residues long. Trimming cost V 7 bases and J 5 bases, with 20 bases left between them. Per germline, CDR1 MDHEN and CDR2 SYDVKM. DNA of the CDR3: TGTGCCAGCATTGGGCAGGGTTGGCTTCGGACTGAAGCTTTCTTT. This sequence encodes CASIGQGWLRTEAFF.

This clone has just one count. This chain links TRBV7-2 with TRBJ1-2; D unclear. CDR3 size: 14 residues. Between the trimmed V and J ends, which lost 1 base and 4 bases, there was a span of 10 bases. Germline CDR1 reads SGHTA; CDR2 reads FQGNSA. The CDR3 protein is CASSLGGWVYGYTF. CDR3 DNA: TGTGCCAGCAGCTTAGGGGGATGGGTCTATGGCTACACCTTC.

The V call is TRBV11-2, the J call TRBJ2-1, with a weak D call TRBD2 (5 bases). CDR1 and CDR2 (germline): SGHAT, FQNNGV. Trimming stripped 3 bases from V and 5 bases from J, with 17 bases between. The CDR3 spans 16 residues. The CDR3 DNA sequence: TGTGCCAGCAGCTTTAGCGCCCGGAAAACCCACAATGAGCAGTTCTTC. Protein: CASSFSARKTHNEQFF.

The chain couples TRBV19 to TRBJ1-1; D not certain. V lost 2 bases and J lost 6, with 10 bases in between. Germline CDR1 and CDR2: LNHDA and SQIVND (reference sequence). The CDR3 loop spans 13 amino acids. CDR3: CASSITAVAEAFF. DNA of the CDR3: TGTGCCAGTAGTATAACGGCGGTTGCTGAAGCTTTCTTT. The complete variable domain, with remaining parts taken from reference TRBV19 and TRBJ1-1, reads DGGITQSPKYLFRKEGQNVTLSCEQNLNHDAMYWYRQDPGQGLRLIYYSQIVNDFQKGDIAEGYSVSREKKESFPLTVTSAQKNPTAFYLCASSITAVAEAFFGQGTRLTVV.

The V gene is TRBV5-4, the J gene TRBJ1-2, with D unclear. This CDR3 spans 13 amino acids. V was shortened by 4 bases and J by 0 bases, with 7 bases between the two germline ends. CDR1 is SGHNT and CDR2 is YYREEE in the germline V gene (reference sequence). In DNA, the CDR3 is TGTGCCAGCAGCCCTGATTCTAACTATGGCTACACCTTC. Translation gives CASSPDSNYGYTF.

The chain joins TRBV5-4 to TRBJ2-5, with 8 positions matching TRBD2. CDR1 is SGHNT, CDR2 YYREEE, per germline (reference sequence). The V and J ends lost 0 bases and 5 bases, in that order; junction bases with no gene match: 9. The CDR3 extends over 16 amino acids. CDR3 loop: CASSLGGLGIRETQYF. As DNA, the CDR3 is TGTGCCAGCAGCTTGGGGGGACTAGGAATTCGGGAGACCCAGTACTTC.

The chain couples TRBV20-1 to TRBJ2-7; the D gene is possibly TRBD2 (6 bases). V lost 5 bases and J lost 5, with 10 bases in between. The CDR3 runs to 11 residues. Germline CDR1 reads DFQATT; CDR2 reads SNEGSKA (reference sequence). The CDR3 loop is CSAGGTDEQYF. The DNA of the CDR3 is TGCAGTGCTGGAGGGACGGACGAGCAGTACTTC.

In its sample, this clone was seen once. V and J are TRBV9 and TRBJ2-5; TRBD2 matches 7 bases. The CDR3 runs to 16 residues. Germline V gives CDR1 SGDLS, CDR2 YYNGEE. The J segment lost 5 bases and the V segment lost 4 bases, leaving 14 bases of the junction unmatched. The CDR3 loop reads CASSRPGAGEGETQYF. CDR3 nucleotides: TGTGCCAGCAGCCGCCCTGGGGCGGGAGAGGGCGAGACCCAGTACTTC.

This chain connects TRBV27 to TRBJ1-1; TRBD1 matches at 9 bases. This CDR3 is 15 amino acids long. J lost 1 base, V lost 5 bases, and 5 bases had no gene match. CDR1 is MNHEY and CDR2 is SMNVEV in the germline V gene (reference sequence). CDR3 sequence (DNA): TGTGCCAGCAGTCCCCTGGGACAGGGGAACACTGAAGCTTTCTTT. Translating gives CASSPLGQGNTEAFF.

CDR3 coding DNA: TGTGCCAGTACTCTGGATGGGCTTGGAGGCTACACCTTC. It encodes CASTLDGLGGYTF. The chain joins TRBV19 to TRBJ1-2, with D unclear. V dropped 7 bases and J dropped 8 bases, with 17 bases sitting between them. The V gene's germline CDR1 is LNHDA and CDR2 SQIVND (reference sequence). This CDR3 region has 13 residues.

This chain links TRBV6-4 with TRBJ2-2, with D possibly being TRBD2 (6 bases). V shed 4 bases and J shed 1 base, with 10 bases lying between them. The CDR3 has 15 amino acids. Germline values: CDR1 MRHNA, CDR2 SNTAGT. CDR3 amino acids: CASSAERVNTGELFF. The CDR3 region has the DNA TGTGCCAGCAGTGCGGAGCGGGTGAACACCGGGGAGCTGTTTTTT.

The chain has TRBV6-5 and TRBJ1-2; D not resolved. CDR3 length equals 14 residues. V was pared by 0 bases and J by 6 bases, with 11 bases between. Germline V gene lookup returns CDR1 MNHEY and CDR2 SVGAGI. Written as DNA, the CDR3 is TGTGCCAGCAGTTACTCGAGTCGCCTCGATGGCTACACCTTC. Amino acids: CASSYSSRLDGYTF.

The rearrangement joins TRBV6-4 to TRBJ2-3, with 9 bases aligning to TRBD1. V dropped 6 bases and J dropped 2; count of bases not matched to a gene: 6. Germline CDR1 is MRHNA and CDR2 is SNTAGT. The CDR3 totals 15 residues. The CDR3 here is CASRRDRADTDTQYF. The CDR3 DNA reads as TGTGCCAGCAGAAGGGACAGGGCTGACACAGATACGCAGTATTTT.